Presented here are 18 T cell receptor beta chains from one specimen sequenced in a study of post-analysis software for immune sequencing data. Study results and caveats: In patients, TRBV5-6, TRBV5-1 and TRBV20-1 belonged to five or six TRBV segments found more frequently than in controls.

These TCRs' antigens remain unknown. Presence of unique molecular identifiers characterized the TCR beta cDNA libraries. TCRdb called the PCR reads again in MiXCR, with one record for every CDR3 protein. The data hold fewer than 550,000 distinct CDR3 sequences, with 30% to 40% observed a single time. Source material: blood. The origin of the receptors is a girl aged 2-17 years with multiple sclerosis.

The genes are TRBV6-1 and TRBJ1-5; D might be TRBD1 (6 bases). V gave up 6 bases and J gave up 0 bases, with 18 bases separating them. Germline lookup yields CDR1 MNHNS and CDR2 SASEGT. The CDR3 is made up of 17 amino acids. This CDR3 is CASSDRWGACSNQPQHF. The DNA of the CDR3 is TGTGCCAGCAGCGACAGGTGGGGGGCGTGTAGCAATCAGCCCCAGCATTTT.

The chain combines TRBV18 with TRBJ2-3; no clear D gene. Looked up from germline, CDR1 is KGHSH and CDR2 is LQKENI. The CDR3 is made up of 16 amino acids. Trimming took 3 bases from V and 1 from J, leaving 14 bases between them. CDR3 residues: CASSPQAPGGTDTQYF. CDR3 in DNA: TGTGCCAGCTCACCTCAAGCCCCCGGAGGCACAGATACGCAGTATTTT. The entire variable domain, with the rest obtained from reference TRBV18 and TRBJ2-3, is as follows: NAGVMQNPRHLVRRRGQEARLRCSPMKGHSHVYWYRQLPEEGLKFMVYLQKENIIDESGMPKERFSAEFPKEGPSILRIQQVVRGDSAAYFCASSPQAPGGTDTQYFGPGTRLTVL.

Concerning this clonotype itself: This may be a read error, as it is one base from a much larger clone. The chain is built from TRBV4-2 and TRBJ1-6; TRBD1 agrees at 11 bases. This CDR3 has 17 residues. V shed 0 bases, J shed 10 bases, and the junction held 8 bases outside the gene matches. In germline, CDR1 is LGHNA, CDR2 YNFKEQ. CDR3 bases: TGTGCCAGCAGCCAAGAAAAGGGGACAGGGGGACGGTCACCCCTCCACTTT. Its translation is CASSQEKGTGGRSPLHF.

Of note for this clonotype: Because the CDR3 is missing its conserved closing phenylalanine or tryptophan, this is likely a read error. The CDR3, as DNA: TGTGCCAGCAGCTCAGGGGAGGACAACTATGGCTACACCCTC. Translation gives CASSSGEDNYGYTL. This chain uses TRBV9 with TRBJ1-2, with TRBD1 as a possible D gene (6 bases). Germline V gene data show CDR1 as SGDLS and CDR2 as YYNGEE. CDR3 length: 14 amino acids. V lost 4 bases, J lost 2 bases, and 12 bases lay in between.

With regard to this clonotype: A much larger clone differs from this one at a single base, so this may be a read error. The CDR3 end shows no conserved phenylalanine or tryptophan, and so a read error is likely. This chain links TRBV3-1 with TRBJ2-7; D ambiguous. The better agreement between TRBJ2-5 and the DNA end casts doubt on the J call. Germline V gene data show CDR1 as LGHDT and CDR2 as YNNKEL (reference sequence). The CDR3 extends over 13 amino acids. CDR3 sequence: CASSQDGAETQYL. Here the CDR3 DNA reads TGTGCCAGCAGCCAAGATGGCGCAGAGACCCAGTACCTC.

This chain links TRBV7-3 with TRBJ2-3; 7 positions agree with TRBD2. Germline CDR1 reads SGHTA; CDR2 reads FQGTGA. This CDR3 has 14 residues. V lost 3 bases and J lost 2; bases outside the gene matches: 2. DNA of the CDR3: TGTGCCAGCAGCTTCGGGGGGTACACAGATACGCAGTATTTT. This encodes CASSFGGYTDTQYF. Complete variable domain (other parts from reference TRBV7-3 and TRBJ2-3): GAGVSQTPSNKVTEKGKYVELRCDPISGHTALYWYRQSLGQGPEFLIYFQGTGAADDSGLPNDRFFAVRPEGSVSTLKIQRTERGDSAVYLCASSFGGYTDTQYFGPGTRLTVL.

This clonotype was counted only a few times. The V call is TRBV5-1, the J call TRBJ2-3; no reliable D call. Germline CDR1 SGHRS, CDR2 YFSETQ. The germline V and J ends were trimmed by 0 bases and 4 bases, with 15 bases remaining between them. This CDR3 has 16 residues. The CDR3 nucleotides are TGCGCCAGCAGCTTGGCCGTCGGTCGGGCGGCAGATACGCAGTATTTT. Protein sequence: CASSLAVGRAADTQYF.

The chain uses TRBV10-3 and TRBJ1-4, with D unclear. Germline V gene sequence: CDR1 ENHRY, CDR2 SYGVKD. The V end lost 8 bases, the J end lost 5 bases, and 12 bases lay between the germline ends. The CDR3 runs to 13 residues. The CDR3 DNA reads as TGTGCCATCGCCACCGGGTCGAATGAAAAACTGTTTTTT. Protein product: CAIATGSNEKLFF.

J is TRBJ2-5 and V is TRBV3-1; possibly TRBD2 for D (7 bases). The CDR3 is 16 amino acids. Per germline, CDR1 LGHDT and CDR2 YNNKEL (reference sequence). The V end lost 0 bases, the J end lost 1 base, and 12 bases lay between the germline ends. CDR3: CASSQDGGGGQETQYF. DNA for the CDR3: TGTGCCAGCAGCCAAGATGGGGGCGGGGGCCAAGAGACCCAGTACTTC.

The chain employs TRBV24-1 and TRBJ2-5; TRBD1 or TRBD2 may be the D gene (5 bases each). Germline V gene lookup returns CDR1 KGHDR and CDR2 SFDVKD. The CDR3 sequence is 14 residues long. Trimming took 1 base from V and 5 from J, leaving 10 bases between them. The CDR3 region is CATSDFTGGETQYF. For the CDR3, the DNA is TGTGCCACCAGTGATTTTACAGGCGGGGAGACCCAGTACTTC.

The V call is TRBV7-2, the J call TRBJ2-1; 10 bases map to TRBD2. The J segment lost 5 bases and the V segment lost 2 bases, leaving 9 bases of the junction unmatched. The CDR3 has 17 residues. Germline CDR1 SGHTA, CDR2 FQGNSA. The CDR3: CASSLLLAGPPHNEQFF. Written as DNA, the CDR3 is TGTGCCAGCAGCTTATTACTAGCGGGACCCCCACACAATGAGCAGTTCTTC.

Here the CDR3 DNA reads TGCAGTGCTAGAGATTGGACCCGATCGGTGAATCAGCCCCAGCATTTT. Protein: CSARDWTRSVNQPQHF. The chain is built from TRBV20-1 and TRBJ1-5, with D unclear. The CDR3 loop spans 16 amino acids. Per germline, CDR1 DFQATT and CDR2 SNEGSKA (reference sequence). V lost 0 bases, J lost 4 bases, and 16 bases lay in between.

This clonotype turned up a few times. The V call is TRBV27, the J call TRBJ1-5; D might be TRBD1 (5 bases). The germline gives CDR1 MNHEY, CDR2 SMNVEV (reference sequence). V lost 7 bases to trimming and J lost 7 bases, with 14 bases between them. This CDR3 region has 13 residues. The CDR3 reads CASTYTRGQPQHF. Here the CDR3 DNA reads TGTGCCAGCACCTATACGAGGGGACAGCCCCAGCATTTT.

This chain links TRBV11-2 with TRBJ1-2, with TRBD1 identical over 7 bases. V lost 1 base and J lost 4; bases outside the gene matches: 6. This CDR3 is built from 15 residues. Germline-derived CDR1 and CDR2 are SGHAT and FQNNGV. CDR3 sequence (DNA): TGTGCCAGCAGCTTAGCCCCCGGGACAGCCTATGGCTACACCTTC. Residues: CASSLAPGTAYGYTF.

This clonotype came up a few times. V usage is TRBV6-5 and J usage is TRBJ2-1, with D perhaps TRBD2 (5 bases). V dropped 0 bases and J dropped 4 bases, with 10 bases sitting between them. From germline, CDR1 is MNHEY and CDR2 SVGAGI. The CDR3 extends over 15 amino acids. CDR3 sequence reads: CASSYSRGLYNEQFF. CDR3 in DNA: TGTGCCAGCAGTTACTCAAGAGGGCTGTACAATGAGCAGTTCTTC.

This clonotype was picked up a small number of times. The chain links TRBV5-1 to TRBJ2-7, with TRBD1 as a possible D gene (6 bases). CDR3 length equals 14 residues. V lost 3 bases, J lost 2 bases, and 12 bases lay in between. Germline lookup yields CDR1 SGHRS and CDR2 YFSETQ. As DNA, the CDR3 is TGCGCCAGCAGCTACGACAGGCTAACCTACGAGCAGTACTTC. Its protein product is CASSYDRLTYEQYF.

This clonotype was detected a few times. This rearrangement joins TRBV10-3 to TRBJ1-2, with 9 bases identical to TRBD1. Germline assignment: CDR1 ENHRY and CDR2 SYGVKD. The V and J ends lost 6 bases and 4 bases, in that order; junction bases with no gene match: 9. The CDR3 is 15 amino acids. In DNA, the CDR3 is TGTGCCATCAGCGATACAGGGGGCAGGGGCTATGGCTACACCTTC. It translates to CAISDTGGRGYGYTF.

This clonotype was observed a few times. The chain is built from TRBV5-1 and TRBJ2-5; TRBD2 matches 9 bases. The germline CDR1 and CDR2 sequences are SGHRS and YFSETQ. V shed 0 bases, J shed 0 bases, and the junction held 3 bases outside the gene matches. This CDR3 contains 16 residues. Here the CDR3 reads CASSLGLAVYQETQYF. The CDR3 DNA sequence: TGCGCCAGCAGCTTGGGACTAGCGGTGTACCAAGAGACCCAGTACTTC.